These T cell receptor beta chains were read from a single sample in a study of T cell responses to AZD1222 COVID-19 vaccine. The table came from immunoSEQ multiplex PCR; TCRdb's copy has only in-frame clones and leaves some out. This sample yields roughly 110,000 clones, of which around 92% are seen a single time; 8% to 10% belongs to the top ten. Sequenced here: peripheral blood, sampled 28 days after the second AZD1222 dose. The receptors were gathered from an adult who received the AZD1222 COVID-19 vaccine. Each CDR3 is given without its conserved first and last residue.

J gene: TRBJ2-7
V gene: TRBV10-1
CDR3 protein: ASSESRFSYEQY

J gene: TRBJ2-7
V gene: TRBV11-2
CDR3 protein: ASSLGLAGTHEQY

J gene: TRBJ1-2
V gene: TRBV11-3
CDR3 protein: ASSLDPTENNYGYT

J gene: TRBJ2-2
V gene: TRBV5-1
CDR3 protein: ASLQGTGTGELF

J gene: TRBJ1-1
V gene: TRBV7-6
CDR3 protein: ASSQSNMNTEAF

J gene: TRBJ1-5
V gene: TRBV11-2
CDR3 protein: ASSLQRGGPQH

J gene: TRBJ2-1
V gene: TRBV7-9
CDR3 protein: ASSLVLGMSEQF

J gene: TRBJ2-1
V gene: TRBV5-1
CDR3 protein: ASSLGPGGQGYNEQF

J gene: TRBJ2-1
V gene: TRBV7-8
CDR3 protein: ASSLVGVNEQF

J gene: TRBJ1-1
V gene: TRBV10-3
CDR3 protein: AISARDSNTEAF

J gene: TRBJ1-2
V gene: TRBV3-1/TRBV3-2
CDR3 protein: ASSQTAGGWNYGYT

J gene: TRBJ1-2
V gene: TRBV6-5
CDR3 protein: ASVGQGVYGYT

J gene: TRBJ1-5
V gene: TRBV27
CDR3 protein: ASRTTYPSNQPQH

J gene: TRBJ1-3
V gene: TRBV10-1
CDR3 protein: ASSDGRYHSGNTIY

J gene: TRBJ2-7
V gene: TRBV11-2
CDR3 protein: ASSHMGQVSSYEQY

J gene: TRBJ2-2
V gene: TRBV27
CDR3 protein: ASTTAGTTNTGELF

J gene: TRBJ1-6
V gene: TRBV7-2
CDR3 protein: ASSSLHSYNSPLH

J gene: TRBJ2-7
V gene: TRBV6-5
CDR3 protein: ASSYSSRYEQY

J gene: TRBJ1-2
V gene: TRBV12-5
CDR3 protein: ASGFSGPGGYT

J gene: TRBJ1-2
V gene: TRBV18
CDR3 protein: ASSYRDSHNYGYT

J gene: TRBJ2-5
V gene: TRBV5-6
CDR3 protein: ASSLGTVRQETQY

J gene: TRBJ2-1
V gene: TRBV28
CDR3 protein: ASKGGRRGRARNEQF